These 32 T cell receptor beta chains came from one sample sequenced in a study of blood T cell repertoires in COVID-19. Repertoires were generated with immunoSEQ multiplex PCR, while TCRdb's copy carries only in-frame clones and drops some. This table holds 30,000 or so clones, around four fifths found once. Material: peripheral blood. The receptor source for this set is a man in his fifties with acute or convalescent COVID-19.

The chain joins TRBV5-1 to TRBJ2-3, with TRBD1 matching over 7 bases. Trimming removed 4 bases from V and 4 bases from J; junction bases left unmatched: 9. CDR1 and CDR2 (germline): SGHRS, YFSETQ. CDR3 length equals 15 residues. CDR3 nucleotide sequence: TGCGCCAGCAGCCCCAGGAACAGGGGTCCAGATACGCAGTATTTT. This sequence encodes CASSPRNRGPDTQYF.

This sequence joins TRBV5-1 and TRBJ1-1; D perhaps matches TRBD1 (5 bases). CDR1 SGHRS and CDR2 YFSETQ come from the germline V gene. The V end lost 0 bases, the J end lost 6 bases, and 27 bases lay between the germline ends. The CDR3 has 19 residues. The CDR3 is CASSLVWAATRGGFAEAFF. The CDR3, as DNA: TGCGCCAGCAGCTTGGTATGGGCAGCAACCCGCGGGGGGTTCGCTGAAGCTTTCTTT.

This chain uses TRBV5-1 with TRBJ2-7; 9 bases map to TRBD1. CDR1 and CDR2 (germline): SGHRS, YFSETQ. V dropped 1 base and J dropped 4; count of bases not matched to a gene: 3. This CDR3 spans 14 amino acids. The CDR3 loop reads CASSLTGGRYEQYF. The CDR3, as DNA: TGCGCCAGCAGCTTGACAGGGGGCAGGTACGAGCAGTACTTC.

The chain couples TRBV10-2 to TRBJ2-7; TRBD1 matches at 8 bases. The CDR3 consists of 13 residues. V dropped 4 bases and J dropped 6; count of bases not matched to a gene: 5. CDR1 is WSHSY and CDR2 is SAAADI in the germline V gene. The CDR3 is CASSVQGASEQYF. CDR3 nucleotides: TGCGCCAGCAGTGTTCAGGGGGCCAGCGAGCAGTACTTC.

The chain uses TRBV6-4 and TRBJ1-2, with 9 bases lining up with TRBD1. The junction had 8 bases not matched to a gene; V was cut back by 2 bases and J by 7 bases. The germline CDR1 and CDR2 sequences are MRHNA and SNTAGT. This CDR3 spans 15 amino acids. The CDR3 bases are TGTGCCAGCAGTGACCCCCTGGACAGGGGAAGTGGCTACACCTTC. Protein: CASSDPLDRGSGYTF.

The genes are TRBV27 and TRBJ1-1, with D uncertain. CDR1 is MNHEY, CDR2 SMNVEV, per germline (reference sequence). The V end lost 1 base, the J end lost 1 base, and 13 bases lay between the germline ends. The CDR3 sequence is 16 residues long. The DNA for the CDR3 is TGTGCCAGCAGTTTATACGTCCCGCGAGGGAACACTGAAGCTTTCTTT. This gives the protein CASSLYVPRGNTEAFF.

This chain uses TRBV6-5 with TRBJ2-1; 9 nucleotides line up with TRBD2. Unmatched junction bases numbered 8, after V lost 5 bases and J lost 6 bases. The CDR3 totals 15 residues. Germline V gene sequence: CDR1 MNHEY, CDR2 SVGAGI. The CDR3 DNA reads TGTGCCAGCAGTACGCCGGGACTAGCTATCAATGAGCAGTTCTTC. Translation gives CASSTPGLAINEQFF.

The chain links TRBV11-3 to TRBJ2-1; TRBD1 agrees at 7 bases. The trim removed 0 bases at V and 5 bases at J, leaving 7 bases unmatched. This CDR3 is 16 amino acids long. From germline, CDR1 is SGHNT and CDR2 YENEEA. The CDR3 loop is CASSLDFGGTDNEQFF. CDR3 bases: TGTGCCAGCAGCTTAGATTTTGGTGGGACAGACAATGAGCAGTTCTTC.

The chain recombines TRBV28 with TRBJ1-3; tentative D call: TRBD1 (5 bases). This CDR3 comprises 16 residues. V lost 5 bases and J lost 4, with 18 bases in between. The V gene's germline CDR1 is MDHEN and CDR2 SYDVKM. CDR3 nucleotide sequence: TGTGCCAGCAGTCCCTCGGGGGGTAGTAAAGGAAACACCATATATTTT. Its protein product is CASSPSGGSKGNTIYF.

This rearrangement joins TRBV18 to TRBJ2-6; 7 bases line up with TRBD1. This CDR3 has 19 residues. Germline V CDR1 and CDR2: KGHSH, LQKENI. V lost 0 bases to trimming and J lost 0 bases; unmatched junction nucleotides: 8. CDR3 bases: TGTGCCAGCTCACCACCAAAGACAGGGAAAAACTCTGGGGCCAACGTCCTGACTTTC. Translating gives CASSPPKTGKNSGANVLTF.

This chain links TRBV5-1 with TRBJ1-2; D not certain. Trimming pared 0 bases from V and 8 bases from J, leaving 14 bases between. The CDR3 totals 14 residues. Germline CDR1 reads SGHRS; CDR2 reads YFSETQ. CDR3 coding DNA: TGCGCCAGCAGCTTGGTCGGCGGGCAGTGGGGCTACACCTTC. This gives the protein CASSLVGGQWGYTF.

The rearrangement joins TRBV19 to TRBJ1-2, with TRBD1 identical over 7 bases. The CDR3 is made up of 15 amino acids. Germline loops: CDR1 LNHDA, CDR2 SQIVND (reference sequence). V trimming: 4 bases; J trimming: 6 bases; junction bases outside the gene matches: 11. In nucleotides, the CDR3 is TGTGCCAGTAGTACAACGCGACAGGGAGAGAATGGCTACACCTTC. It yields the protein CASSTTRQGENGYTF.

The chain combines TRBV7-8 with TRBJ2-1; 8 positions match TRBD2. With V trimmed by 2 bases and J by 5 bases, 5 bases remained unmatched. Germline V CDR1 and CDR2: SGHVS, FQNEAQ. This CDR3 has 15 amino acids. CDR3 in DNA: TGTGCCAGCAGCTTAATGGCGGGGGGTGACAATGAGCAGTTCTTC. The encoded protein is CASSLMAGGDNEQFF.

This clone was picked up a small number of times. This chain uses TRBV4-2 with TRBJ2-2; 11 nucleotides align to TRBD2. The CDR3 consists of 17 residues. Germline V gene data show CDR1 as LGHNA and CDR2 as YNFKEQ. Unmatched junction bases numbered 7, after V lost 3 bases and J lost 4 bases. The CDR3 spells CASSHSSGGTPTGELFF. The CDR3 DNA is TGTGCCAGCAGCCACTCTAGCGGGGGGACCCCCACCGGGGAGCTGTTTTTT.

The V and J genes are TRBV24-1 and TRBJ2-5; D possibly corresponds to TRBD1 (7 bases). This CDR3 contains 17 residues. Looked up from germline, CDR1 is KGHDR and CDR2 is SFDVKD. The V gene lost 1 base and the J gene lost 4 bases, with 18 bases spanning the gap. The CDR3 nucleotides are TGTGCCACCAGTGATTTCTGGGGGGCAGGGGGTTCAGAGACCCAGTACTTC. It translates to CATSDFWGAGGSETQYF.

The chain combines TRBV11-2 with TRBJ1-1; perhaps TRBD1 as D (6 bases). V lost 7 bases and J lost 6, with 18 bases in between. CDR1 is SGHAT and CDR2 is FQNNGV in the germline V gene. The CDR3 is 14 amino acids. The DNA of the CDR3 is TGTGCCAGCACAAGAGATGACAGGCTTGCTGAAGCTTTCTTT. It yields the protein CASTRDDRLAEAFF. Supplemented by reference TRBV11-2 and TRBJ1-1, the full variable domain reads EAGVAQSPRYKIIEKRQSVAFWCNPISGHATLYWYQQILGQGPKLLIQFQNNGVVDDSQLPKDRFSAERLKGVDSTLKIQPAKLEDSAVYLCASTRDDRLAEAFFGQGTRLTVV.

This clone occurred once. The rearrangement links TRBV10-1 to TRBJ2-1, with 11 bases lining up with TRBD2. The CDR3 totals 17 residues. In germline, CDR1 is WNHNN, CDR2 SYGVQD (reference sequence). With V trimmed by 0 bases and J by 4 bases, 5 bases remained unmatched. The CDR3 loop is CASSESIRTSGYNEQFF. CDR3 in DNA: TGCGCCAGCAGTGAGTCGATTCGGACTAGCGGGTACAATGAGCAGTTCTTC.

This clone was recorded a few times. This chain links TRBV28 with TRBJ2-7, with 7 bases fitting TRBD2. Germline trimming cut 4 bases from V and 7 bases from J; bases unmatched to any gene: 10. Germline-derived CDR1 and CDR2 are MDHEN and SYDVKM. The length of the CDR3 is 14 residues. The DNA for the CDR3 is TGTGCCAGCAGTTCGGCTAGCGGCCAATCGGAGCAGTACTTC. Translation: CASSSASGQSEQYF. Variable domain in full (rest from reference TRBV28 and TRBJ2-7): DVKVTQSSRYLVKRTGEKVFLECVQDMDHENMFWYRQDPGLGLRLIYFSYDVKMKEKGDIPEGYSVSREKKERFSLILESASTNQTSMYLCASSSASGQSEQYFGPGTRLTVT.

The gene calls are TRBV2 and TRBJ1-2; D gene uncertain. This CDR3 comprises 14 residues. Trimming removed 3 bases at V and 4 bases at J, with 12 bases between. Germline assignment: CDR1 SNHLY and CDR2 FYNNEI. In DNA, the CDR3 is TGTGCCAGCAGTGAGGACGGACTATTCTATGGCTACACCTTC. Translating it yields CASSEDGLFYGYTF.

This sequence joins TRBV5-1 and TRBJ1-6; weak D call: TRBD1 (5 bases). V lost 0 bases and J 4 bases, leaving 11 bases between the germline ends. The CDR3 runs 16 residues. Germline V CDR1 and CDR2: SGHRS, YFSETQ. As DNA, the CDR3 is TGCGCCAGCAGCTTGGGGGGCGCGGGGTATAATTCACCCCTCCACTTT. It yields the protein CASSLGGAGYNSPLHF.

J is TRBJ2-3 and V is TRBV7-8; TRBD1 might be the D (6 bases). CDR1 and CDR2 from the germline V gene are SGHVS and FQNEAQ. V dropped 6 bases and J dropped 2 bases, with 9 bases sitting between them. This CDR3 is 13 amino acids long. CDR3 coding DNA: TGTGCCAGCAGACGGGACAACACAGATACGCAGTATTTT. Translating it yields CASRRDNTDTQYF.

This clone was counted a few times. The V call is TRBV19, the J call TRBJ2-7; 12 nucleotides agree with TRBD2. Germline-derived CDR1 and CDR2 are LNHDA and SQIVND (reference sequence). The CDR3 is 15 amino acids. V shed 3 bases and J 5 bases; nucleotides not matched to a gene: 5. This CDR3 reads CASSISSGRAHEQYF. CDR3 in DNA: TGTGCCAGTAGTATCTCTAGCGGGAGGGCCCACGAGCAGTACTTC.

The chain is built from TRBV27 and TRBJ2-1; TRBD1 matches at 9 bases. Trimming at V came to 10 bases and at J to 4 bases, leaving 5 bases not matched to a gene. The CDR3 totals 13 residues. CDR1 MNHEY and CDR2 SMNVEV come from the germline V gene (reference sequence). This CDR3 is CAIGQGSYNEQFF. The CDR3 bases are TGTGCCATAGGACAGGGGTCGTACAATGAGCAGTTCTTC.

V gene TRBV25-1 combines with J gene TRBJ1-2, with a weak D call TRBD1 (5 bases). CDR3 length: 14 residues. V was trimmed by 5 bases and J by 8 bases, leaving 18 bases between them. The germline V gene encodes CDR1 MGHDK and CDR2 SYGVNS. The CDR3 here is CASSFSQGGLGYTF. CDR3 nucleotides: TGTGCCAGCAGTTTTTCGCAGGGAGGTTTGGGCTACACCTTC.

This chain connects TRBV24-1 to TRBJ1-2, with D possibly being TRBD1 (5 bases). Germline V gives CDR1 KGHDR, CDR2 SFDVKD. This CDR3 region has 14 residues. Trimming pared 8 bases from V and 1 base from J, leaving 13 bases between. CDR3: CATTNPRGNYGYTF. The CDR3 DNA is TGTGCCACCACCAATCCTAGGGGTAACTATGGCTACACCTTC.

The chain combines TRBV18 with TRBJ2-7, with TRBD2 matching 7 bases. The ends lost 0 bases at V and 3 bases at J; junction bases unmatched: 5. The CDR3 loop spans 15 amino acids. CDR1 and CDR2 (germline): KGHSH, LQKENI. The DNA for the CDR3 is TGTGCCAGCTCACCACCTGCTAGCGGAAACTACGAGCAGTACTTC. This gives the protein CASSPPASGNYEQYF.

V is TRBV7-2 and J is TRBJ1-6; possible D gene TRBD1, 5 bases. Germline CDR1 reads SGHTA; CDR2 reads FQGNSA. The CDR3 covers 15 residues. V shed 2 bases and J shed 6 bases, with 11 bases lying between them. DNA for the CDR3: TGTGCCAGCAGCTTACTTGCAGGGTTTAATTCACCCCTCCACTTT. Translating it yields CASSLLAGFNSPLHF.

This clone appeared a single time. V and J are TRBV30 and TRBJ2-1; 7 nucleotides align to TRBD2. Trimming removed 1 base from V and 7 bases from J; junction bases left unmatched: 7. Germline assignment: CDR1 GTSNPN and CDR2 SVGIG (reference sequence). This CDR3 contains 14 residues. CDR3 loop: CAWSAGQAGNEQFF. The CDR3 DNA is TGTGCCTGGAGTGCGGGTCAAGCGGGGAATGAGCAGTTCTTC.

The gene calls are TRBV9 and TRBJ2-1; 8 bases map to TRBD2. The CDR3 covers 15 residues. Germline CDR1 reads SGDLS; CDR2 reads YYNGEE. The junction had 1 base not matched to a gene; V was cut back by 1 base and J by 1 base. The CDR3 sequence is CASSVKRESYNEQFF. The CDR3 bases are TGTGCCAGCAGCGTAAAGCGGGAGTCCTACAATGAGCAGTTCTTC. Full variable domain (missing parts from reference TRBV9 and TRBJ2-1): DSGVTQTPKHLITATGQRVTLRCSPRSGDLSVYWYQQSLDQGLQFLIQYYNGEERAKGNILERFSAQQFPDLHSELNLSSLELGDSALYFCASSVKRESYNEQFFGPGTRLTVL.

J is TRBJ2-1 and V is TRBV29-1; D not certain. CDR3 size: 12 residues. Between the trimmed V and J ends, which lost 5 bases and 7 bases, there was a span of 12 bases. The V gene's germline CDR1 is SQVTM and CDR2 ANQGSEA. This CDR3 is CSVFEASNEQFF. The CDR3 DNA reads TGCAGCGTTTTCGAAGCCTCAAATGAGCAGTTCTTC.

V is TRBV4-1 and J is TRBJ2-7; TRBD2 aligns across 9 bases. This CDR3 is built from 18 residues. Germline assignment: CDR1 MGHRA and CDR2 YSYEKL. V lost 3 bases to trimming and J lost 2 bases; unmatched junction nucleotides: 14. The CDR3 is CASSHPGGGRGRAYEQYF. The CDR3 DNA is TGCGCCAGCAGCCATCCCGGGGGCGGGAGGGGCAGGGCCTACGAGCAGTACTTC.

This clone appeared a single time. The CDR3, as DNA: TGTGCCAGCAGTGGCCTCCGGGTATCCTACAATGAGCAGTTCTTC. It encodes CASSGLRVSYNEQFF. The chain couples TRBV11-2 to TRBJ2-1; D ambiguous. CDR1 is SGHAT and CDR2 is FQNNGV in the germline V gene. The CDR3 is 15 amino acids. V lost 6 bases to trimming and J lost 1 base, with 13 bases between them.